A single sample is the source of the 10 T cell receptor beta chains below, sequenced in a study of blood T cell repertoires in COVID-19. TCRdb's copy holds only in-frame clones and misses some; the assay was immunoSEQ multiplex PCR. The sample lists some 150,000 clones; 84% were seen once. The sequenced material came from peripheral blood. The receptors stem from a woman aged 45-60 years in a cohort sampled during active or convalescent COVID-19.

This clone was seen only once. The chain recombines TRBV24-1 with TRBJ2-1; TRBD2 aligns across 16 bases. CDR1 is KGHDR, CDR2 SFDVKD, per germline. Germline trimming cut 4 bases from V and 4 bases from J; bases unmatched to any gene: 12. The CDR3 loop spans 20 amino acids. In DNA form, the CDR3 reads TGTGCCACCAGTGACTACGCCGGGACTAGCGGGGGGGCCCCTTACAATGAGCAGTTCTTC. Protein: CATSDYAGTSGGAPYNEQFF.

The genes are TRBV9 and TRBJ1-1, with D unclear. V lost 0 bases, J lost 4 bases, and 7 bases lay in between. This CDR3 has 13 amino acids. Germline values: CDR1 SGDLS, CDR2 YYNGEE. Here the CDR3 DNA reads TGTGCCAGCAGCGTAGGCAGGTTCACTGAAGCTTTCTTT. This translates into CASSVGRFTEAFF.

The V gene is TRBV5-1, the J gene TRBJ2-5; D call uncertain. Germline loops: CDR1 SGHRS, CDR2 YFSETQ. Trimming removed 2 bases from V and 5 bases from J, with 16 bases in between. This CDR3 comprises 15 residues. The CDR3 is CASSFGSLHRETQYF. DNA of the CDR3: TGCGCCAGCAGCTTTGGTAGCTTGCACCGGGAGACCCAGTACTTC. Full variable domain (missing parts from reference TRBV5-1 and TRBJ2-5): KAGVTQTPRYLIKTRGQQVTLSCSPISGHRSVSWYQQTPGQGLQFLFEYFSETQRNKGNFPGRFSGRQFSNSRSEMNVSTLELGDSALYLCASSFGSLHRETQYFGPGTRLLVL.

The V gene is TRBV29-1, the J gene TRBJ2-7; 7 positions match TRBD1. The V gene's germline CDR1 is SQVTM and CDR2 ANQGSEA. The CDR3 spans 12 residues. After removal of 6 bases from V and 5 bases from J, the junction contained 7 bases not matched to a gene. The CDR3 loop reads CSVQQGNHEQYF. DNA for the CDR3: TGCAGCGTCCAACAGGGGAACCACGAGCAGTACTTC.

The chain links TRBV3-1 (or the pseudogene TRBV3-2) to TRBJ1-2; D is undetermined. Germline CDR1 and CDR2: LGHDT and YNNKEL (reference sequence). Between the trimmed V and J ends, which lost 0 bases and 4 bases, there was a span of 12 bases. This CDR3 is 15 amino acids long. CDR3 in amino acids: CASSQDSRYGYGYTF. As DNA, the CDR3 is TGTGCCAGCAGCCAAGATTCCAGGTACGGCTATGGCTACACCTTC.

The rearrangement uses TRBV7-8 and TRBJ1-2; no firm D call. This CDR3 region has 13 residues. Trimming shortened V by 5 bases and J by 3 bases, and 10 bases separated the two germline ends. Germline V gene sequence: CDR1 SGHVS, CDR2 FQNEAQ. This chain's CDR3 is CASSHRRDYGYTF. CDR3 DNA: TGTGCCAGCAGCCACCGGAGAGACTATGGCTACACCTTC.

This chain connects TRBV4-1 to TRBJ2-3, with unresolved D. In germline, CDR1 is MGHRA, CDR2 YSYEKL. With 3 bases removed from V and 6 bases from J, the gap between germline ends came to 7 bases. This CDR3 has 12 amino acids. CDR3 nucleotide sequence: TGCGCCAGCAGCCACGTTCAGGATACGCAGTATTTT. Its translation: CASSHVQDTQYF.

This rearrangement joins TRBV6-5 to TRBJ1-5, with D perhaps TRBD1 (5 bases). The germline gives CDR1 MNHEY, CDR2 SVGAGI. This CDR3 is built from 14 residues. V gave up 8 bases and J gave up 4 bases, with 15 bases separating them. The CDR3 bases are TGTGCCAGCGGGGACGCCGGGGGTAATCAGCCCCAGCATTTT. Translating it yields CASGDAGGNQPQHF.

The chain has TRBV19 and TRBJ2-1; 11 nucleotides line up with TRBD1. CDR3 size: 13 residues. Germline trimming cut 5 bases from V and 9 bases from J; bases unmatched to any gene: 3. The V gene's germline CDR1 is LNHDA and CDR2 SQIVND (reference sequence). The CDR3 sequence: CASSSGQGGEQFF. The DNA of the CDR3 is TGTGCCAGTAGTTCGGGACAGGGGGGTGAGCAGTTCTTC.

In this sample, this clone turned up once. This sequence joins TRBV19 and TRBJ2-2; 10 positions agree with TRBD2. Germline assignment: CDR1 LNHDA and CDR2 SQIVND (reference sequence). The trim removed 5 bases at V and 0 bases at J, leaving 3 bases unmatched. The CDR3 is 16 amino acids. CDR3 coding DNA: TGTGCCAGTAGTCAGCGGGGGGGTTCGAACACCGGGGAGCTGTTTTTT. Amino acids: CASSQRGGSNTGELFF.